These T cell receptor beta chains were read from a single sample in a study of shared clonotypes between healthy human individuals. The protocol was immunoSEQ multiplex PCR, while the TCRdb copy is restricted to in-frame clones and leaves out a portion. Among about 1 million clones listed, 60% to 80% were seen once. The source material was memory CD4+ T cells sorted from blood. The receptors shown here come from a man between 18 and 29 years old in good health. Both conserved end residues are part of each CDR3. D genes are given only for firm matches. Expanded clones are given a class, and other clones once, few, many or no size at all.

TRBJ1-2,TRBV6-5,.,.,CASSSTVNYGYTF,TGTGCCAGCAGTAGTACGGTTAACTATGGCTACACCTTC
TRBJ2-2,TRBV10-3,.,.,CAISPRDSPEWGANTGELFF,TGTGCCATCAGTCCCCGGGACAGTCCAGAGTGGGGGGCGAACACCGGGGAGCTGTTTTTT
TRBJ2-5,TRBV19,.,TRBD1,CASSQQGTKTQYF,TGTGCCAGTAGCCAACAGGGGACCAAGACCCAGTACTTC
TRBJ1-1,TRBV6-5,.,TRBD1,CASRMGQGSTEAFF,TGTGCCAGCAGGATGGGACAGGGGAGCACTGAAGCTTTCTTT
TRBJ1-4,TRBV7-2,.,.,CASSLVSTANEKLFF,TGTGCCAGCAGCTTAGTGTCGACCGCTAATGAAAAACTGTTTTTT
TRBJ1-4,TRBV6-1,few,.,CASRGRGNEKLFF,TGTGCCAGCAGAGGGAGGGGCAATGAAAAACTGTTTTTT
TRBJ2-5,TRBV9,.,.,CASSPRDMRETQYF,TGTGCCAGCAGCCCCCGGGACATGAGGGAGACCCAGTACTTC
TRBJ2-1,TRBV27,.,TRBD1,CASRGGTGSYNEQFF,TGTGCCAGCAGAGGAGGGACAGGGTCCTACAATGAGCAGTTCTTC
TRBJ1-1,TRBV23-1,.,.,CASSHGTFWGAFF,TGCGCCAGCAGTCATGGGACCTTCTGGGGAGCTTTCTTT
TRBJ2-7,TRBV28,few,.,CASSYPPRQYF,TGTGCCAGCAGTTACCCCCCCAGGCAGTACTTC
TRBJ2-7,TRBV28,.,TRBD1,CASSKPGTGQYEQYF,TGTGCCAGCAGTAAACCCGGGACAGGGCAATACGAGCAGTACTTC
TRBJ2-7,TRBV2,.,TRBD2,CASNRGRVSSYEQYF,TGTGCCAGCAACCGGGGGAGGGTTAGCTCCTACGAGCAGTACTTC
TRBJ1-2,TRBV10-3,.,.,CAISEGKANYGYTF,TGTGCCATCAGTGAAGGCAAGGCTAACTATGGCTACACCTTC
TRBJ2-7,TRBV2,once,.,CASMEQAYEQYF,TGTGCCAGCATGGAACAGGCCTACGAGCAGTACTTC
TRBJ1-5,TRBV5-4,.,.,CASSLNEGNQPQHF,TGTGCCAGCAGCCTCAATGAAGGCAATCAGCCCCAGCATTTT
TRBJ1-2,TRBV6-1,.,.,CASSEAGIGGPNYGYTF,TGTGCCAGCAGTGAAGCAGGCATCGGGGGACCTAACTATGGCTACACCTTC
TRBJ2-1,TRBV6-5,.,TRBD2,CASSSPRLAGNEQFF,TGTGCCAGCAGTTCCCCGAGACTAGCGGGAAATGAGCAGTTCTTC
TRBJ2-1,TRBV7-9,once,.,CASSFTRTEQFF,TGTGCCAGCAGCTTTACCCGGACGGAGCAGTTCTTC
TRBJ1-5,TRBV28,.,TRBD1,CASSRPDRGNQPQHF,TGTGCCAGCAGCAGGCCGGACAGGGGGAATCAGCCCCAGCATTTT
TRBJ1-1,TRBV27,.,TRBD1,CASSPDRGSSTEAFF,TGTGCCAGCAGTCCGGACAGGGGATCGAGCACTGAAGCTTTCTTT
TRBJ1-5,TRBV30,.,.,CAWNLGDRNQPQHF,TGTGCCTGGAATCTGGGGGATCGGAATCAGCCCCAGCATTTT
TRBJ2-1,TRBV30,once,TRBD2,CAWSPGTSGDHNEQFF,TGTGCCTGGAGTCCCGGGACTAGCGGGGACCACAATGAGCAGTTCTTC
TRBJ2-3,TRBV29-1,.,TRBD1,CSVETGGTDTQYF,TGCAGCGTAGAGACAGGGGGCACAGATACGCAGTATTTT
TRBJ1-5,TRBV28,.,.,CASSLNSNQPQHF,TGTGCCAGCAGTTTGAATAGCAATCAGCCCCAGCATTTT
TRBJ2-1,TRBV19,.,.,CASKDLGSRGTYNEQFF,TGTGCCAGTAAAGATCTTGGGTCCAGGGGAACCTACAATGAGCAGTTCTTC
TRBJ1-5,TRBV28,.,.,CASSLGGGAEYQPQHF,TGTGCCAGCAGCCTTGGTGGCGGGGCGGAGTATCAGCCCCAGCATTTT
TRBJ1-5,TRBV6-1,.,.,CASSEAIGAQSSNQPQHF,TGTGCCAGCAGTGAAGCGATTGGGGCCCAGTCGAGCAATCAGCCCCAGCATTTT
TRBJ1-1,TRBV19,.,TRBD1,CASSKGALGAEAFF,TGTGCCAGTAGTAAGGGGGCCCTGGGGGCTGAAGCTTTCTTT
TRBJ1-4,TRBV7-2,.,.,CASSSSGSTNEKLFF,TGTGCCAGCAGCTCCTCAGGGTCAACTAATGAAAAACTGTTTTTT
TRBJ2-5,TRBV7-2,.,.,CASSRFGPQETQYF,TGTGCCAGCAGCCGTTTTGGCCCCCAAGAGACCCAGTACTTC
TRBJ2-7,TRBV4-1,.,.,CASSRGSQGVHEQYF,TGCGCCAGCAGCCGGGGGAGTCAGGGTGTACACGAGCAGTACTTC
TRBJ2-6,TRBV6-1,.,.,CASIFIARGANVLTF,TGTGCCAGCATCTTTATAGCTAGGGGGGCCAACGTCCTGACTTTC
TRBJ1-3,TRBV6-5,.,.,CASTNKGNTIYF,TGTGCCAGCACTAACAAGGGAAACACCATATATTTT
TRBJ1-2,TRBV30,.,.,CAFLPGAYGYTF,TGTGCCTTCCTGCCGGGTGCCTATGGCTACACCTTC
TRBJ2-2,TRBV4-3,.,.,CASSHSGNTGELFF,TGCGCCAGCAGCCACTCCGGGAACACCGGGGAGCTGTTTTTT
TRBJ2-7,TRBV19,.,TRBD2,CASSGGDSYEQYF,TGTGCCAGCAGCGGGGGCGATTCCTACGAGCAGTACTTC
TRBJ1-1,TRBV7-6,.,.,CASSLGGGAHTEAFF,TGTGCCAGCAGCTTAGGTGGGGGGGCCCACACTGAAGCTTTCTTT
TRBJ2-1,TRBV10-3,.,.,CAIKTDNEQFF,TGTGCCATCAAAACGGACAATGAGCAGTTCTTC
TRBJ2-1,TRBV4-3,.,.,CASSQDQTGFNEQFF,TGCGCCAGCAGCCAAGACCAAACAGGGTTCAATGAGCAGTTCTTC
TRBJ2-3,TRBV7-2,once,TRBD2,CASSFSGSPGDTQYF,TGTGCCAGCAGCTTTAGCGGGAGTCCCGGGGATACGCAGTATTTT
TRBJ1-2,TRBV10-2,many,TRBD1,CASSAPAGQGRGDGGYTF,TGCGCCAGCAGTGCCCCCGCGGGACAGGGGAGAGGAGACGGTGGCTACACCTTC
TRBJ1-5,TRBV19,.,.,CASKRDTGGNQPQHF,TGTGCCAGTAAAAGGGATACCGGGGGAAATCAGCCCCAGCATTTT
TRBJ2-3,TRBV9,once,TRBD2,CASSVGGLAVADTQYF,TGTGCCAGCAGCGTTGGAGGACTAGCCGTCGCAGATACGCAGTATTTT
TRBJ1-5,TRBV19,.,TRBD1,CASSPGTGANVNQPQHF,TGTGCCAGTAGTCCAGGGACAGGGGCCAATGTCAATCAGCCCCAGCATTTT
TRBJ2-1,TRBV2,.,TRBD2,CASRERGGAYNEQFF,TGTGCCAGCAGAGAGCGGGGAGGCGCCTACAATGAGCAGTTCTTC
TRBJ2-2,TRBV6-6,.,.,CASSPGVGGDTGELFF,TGTGCCAGCAGTCCCGGGGTGGGGGGAGACACCGGGGAGCTGTTTTTT
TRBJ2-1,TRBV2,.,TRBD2,CASSGERGYYNEQFF,TGTGCCAGCAGTGGCGAGCGGGGGTACTACAATGAGCAGTTCTTC
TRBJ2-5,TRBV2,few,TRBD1,CASSVGQGAQRQETQYF,TGTGCCAGCAGCGTGGGACAGGGGGCGCAGAGGCAAGAGACCCAGTACTTC
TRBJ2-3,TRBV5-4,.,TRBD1,CASSLGQGGTDTQYF,TGTGCCAGCAGCTTGGGACAGGGGGGCACAGATACGCAGTATTTT
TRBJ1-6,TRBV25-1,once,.,CASSESGNRNSPLHF,TGTGCCAGCAGTGAATCAGGCAATAGGAATTCACCCCTCCACTTT
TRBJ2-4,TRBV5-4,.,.,CASSLDRNSQYF,TGTGCCAGCAGCTTAGACAGGAATTCTCAGTACTTC
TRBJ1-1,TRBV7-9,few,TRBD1,CASSSTDRGGMNTEAFF,TGTGCCAGCAGCTCAACCGACAGGGGAGGCATGAACACTGAAGCTTTCTTT
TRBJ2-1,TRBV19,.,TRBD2,CASSKLAGNYNEQFF,TGTGCCAGTAGTAAACTAGCGGGAAACTACAATGAGCAGTTCTTC
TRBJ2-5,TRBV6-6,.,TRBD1,CASSRDRGAIETQYF,TGTGCCAGCAGCAGGGACAGGGGCGCCATTGAGACCCAGTACTTC
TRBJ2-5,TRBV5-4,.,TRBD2,CASSLAGGSFRETQYF,TGTGCCAGCAGCTTGGCCGGGGGGAGTTTTCGAGAGACCCAGTACTTC
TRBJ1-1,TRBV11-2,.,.,CASSLGQGSTEAFF,TGTGCCAGCAGCTTAGGTCAGGGTAGTACTGAAGCTTTCTTT
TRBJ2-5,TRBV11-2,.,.,CASSLDRRESQYF,TGTGCCAGCAGCTTAGATCGTAGGGAGAGCCAGTACTTC
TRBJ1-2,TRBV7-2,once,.,CASSLTATVNYGYTF,TGTGCCAGCAGCTTAACAGCGACAGTTAACTATGGCTACACCTTC